These T cell receptor beta chains were read from a single sample in a study of CD8 T cells in ankylosing spondylitis. One entry per CDR3 protein, called by TCRdb with MiXCR from the 5' RACE reads. Among some 100,000 distinct CDR3 sequences listed, roughly 8% were seen once. The specimen sequenced was blood, either unsorted or a sorted T cell fraction (not recorded which). The source is a male donor with ankylosing spondylitis or in good health (not recorded which). The CDR3 runs from the conserved cysteine through the conserved F or W. Each record gives: D gene, clone size, J gene, V gene, CDR3 protein, CDR3 DNA. The D gene is left open where the match is weak. Size tells how often a clone was seen (once, few, many) or the class of an expanded clone, and some rows leave it out.

>-|many|TRBJ1-2|TRBV7-9
CASTPYEGYTF
TGTGCCAGCACCCCGTATGAGGGCTACACCTTC
>TRBD1|many|TRBJ1-1|TRBV5-4
CASSFTGGTEAFF
TGTGCCAGCAGCTTTACAGGGGGAACTGAAGCTTTCTTT
>TRBD2|many|TRBJ2-5|TRBV9
CASSAGLAGVQETQYF
TGTGCCAGCAGCGCGGGACTAGCGGGAGTCCAGGAGACCCAGTACTTC
>TRBD1|-|TRBJ2-1|TRBV7-9
CASSPGQGPYNEQFF
TGTGCCAGCAGCCCGGGACAGGGACCCTACAATGAGCAGTTCTTC
>-|many|TRBJ1-1|TRBV6-5
CASSYSLRNTEAFF
TGTGCCAGCAGTTACTCTTTAAGGAACACTGAAGCTTTCTTT
>-|many|TRBJ2-5|TRBV5-6
CASSSRDPHQETQYF
TGTGCCAGCAGCAGCAGGGATCCCCACCAAGAGACCCAGTACTTC
>-|many|TRBJ2-7|TRBV10-2
CASSVEGSHEQYF
TGCGCCAGCAGTGTCGAGGGGAGCCACGAGCAGTACTTC
>-|many|TRBJ2-1|TRBV5-1
CASSSQRSDEQFF
TGCGCCAGCAGCTCCCAGCGAAGCGATGAGCAGTTCTTC
>-|many|TRBJ2-5|TRBV29-1
CSHNVLGQETQYF
TGCAGCCATAACGTGCTAGGCCAAGAGACCCAGTACTTC
>-|many|TRBJ2-5|TRBV28
CAITQETQYF
TGTGCCATTACACAAGAGACCCAGTACTTC
>-|many|TRBJ1-1|TRBV29-1
CSVEGRDFSDTEAFF
TGCAGCGTTGAAGGACGGGATTTTTCGGACACTGAAGCTTTCTTT
>TRBD1|many|TRBJ2-7|TRBV20-1
CSLVGQGTSYEQYF
TGCAGTCTCGTGGGACAGGGTACCTCCTACGAGCAGTACTTC
>-|many|TRBJ2-7|TRBV4-1
CASSQRLGYEQYF
TGCGCCAGCAGCCAGCGACTAGGCTACGAGCAGTACTTC
>-|many|TRBJ1-1|TRBV5-1
CASSQTDRLFTEAFF
TGCGCCAGCAGCCAGACAGACAGGCTCTTCACTGAAGCTTTCTTT
>TRBD1|many|TRBJ1-1|TRBV9
CASSVEGAPNTEAFF
TGTGCCAGCAGCGTAGAGGGGGCCCCGAACACTGAAGCTTTCTTT